Included here is one T cell receptor beta chain sequence, with context. Its specific antigen is unknown. No base quality values were provided; no much bigger clone lies one nucleotide off. The immunoSEQ Assay, a bias-controlled multiplex PCR, was used to amplify TCRbeta CDR3 regions from genomic DNA. On the authors' methods: The number of nucleated cells in each sample was estimated from the amplification of reference gene primers within the assay. To quantify the absolute abundance of each unique TCRbeta CDR3 rearrangement, sequence reads were collapsed and filtered. For each sample, productive Simpson clonality was calculated as the square root of Simpson's diversity index across productive rearrangements. TCRdb re-hosts the immuneACCESS table, in-frame sequences only. Its copies lack some clones; in the studies checked, an unresolved V gene accounts for under half of them, and the cause for the rest is not known. The V and J calls and clone size were taken over from that table, and D and trimming were inferred from the DNA. The sample yields approximately 250,000 clones; roughly 85% were counted once. The ten largest clonotypes hold 5.1% of the sample.

The sample is drawn from a study of blood T cell repertoires in COVID-19 (dated by TCRdb to between 2020 and 2021). With regard to the full study: The collaborator samples originated in the United States, Italy and Spain and spanned the acute and convalescent phases of COVID-19. The material from the prospective study consisted of cDNA or gDNA derived from T cells, B-cell-depleted T cells, or PBMCs. The dataset comprised deeply sampled blood TCRbeta repertoires from subjects exposed to, actively infected with, or recovered from COVID-19. The repertoires were made available in a free public database intended to serve as a resource for research on the immune response to SARS-CoV-2. The samples were drawn from the first 160 participants of the ongoing ImmuneRACE study and from 1,254 subjects provided by 6 global collaborators. Sample metadata almost always included a de-identified subject ID, COVID-19 status, age in years and sex. Where HLA class I and class II types were available, the types were taken from metadata supplied by the sample provider, not from assay-based typing.

One collaborating source in Seattle enrolled patients while the patients were actively infected and followed the patients over time throughout the course of disease. Each collaborating institution followed its own protocols to collect whole blood in K2EDTA tubes. Collaborator samples were shipped for TCRbeta analysis as frozen whole blood, isolated PBMCs, or DNA extracted from either sample type. Trimming at the junction amounts to 8 bases on V and 5 bases on J, and the germline ends lie 11 bases apart. The CDR3 numbers 12 residues from cysteine through phenylalanine. The kept DNA is CDR3 alone, 36 bases in frame from the first base. The germline V gene provides CDR1 SNHLY and CDR2 FYNNEI. What the study reported, not specific to this receptor: Clinical and demographic metadata were provided uncurated, with the amount varying by source and participant.

The TCR originated in a man aged 50 or older with COVID-19, enrolled during active disease. Sequenced: peripheral blood. This receptor chain uses TRBV2 and TRBJ2-3; TRBD2 is perhaps the D gene, given 5 matching bases. The sequence in DNA is TGTGCCAGCGCCCGGGGAGAAGATACGCAGTATTTT. This translates into CASARGEDTQYF.